One sample yielded the 5 T cell receptor beta chains listed below, sequenced in a study of blood T cell repertoires in COVID-19. Generated by immunoSEQ multiplex PCR, the TCRdb table keeps only in-frame clones and is missing some. The sample holds 200,000 or so clones, 83% seen once. Source material: peripheral blood. The source of these receptors is a woman in her 40s with acute or convalescent COVID-19.

The chain's CDR3 is CATWTGASNQPQHF. The CDR3, as DNA: TGTGCCACATGGACAGGGGCGAGCAATCAGCCCCAGCATTTT. V is TRBV19 and J is TRBJ1-5; TRBD1 matches at 9 bases. The junction had 5 bases not matched to a gene; V was cut back by 10 bases and J by 1 base. Germline loops: CDR1 LNHDA, CDR2 SQIVND (reference sequence). This CDR3 contains 14 residues.

The chain links TRBV2 to TRBJ1-5; unclear D gene. V was cut by 4 bases and J by 1 base, with 11 bases left in between. The CDR3 extends over 15 amino acids. CDR1 is SNHLY, CDR2 FYNNEI, per germline. The CDR3 DNA reads as TGTGCCAGCAGTGTCGCCGAGGTGAGCAATCAGCCCCAGCATTTT. Protein: CASSVAEVSNQPQHF.

Only one count was recorded for this clone. The chain couples TRBV29-1 to TRBJ1-5, with D hard to call. Germline CDR1 and CDR2: SQVTM and ANQGSEA. The CDR3 contains 12 residues. Deletions cut 6 bases from V and 0 bases from J, with 6 bases between. The CDR3 loop is CSVRLSNQPQHF. The CDR3 coding sequence is TGCAGCGTGCGCCTTAGCAATCAGCCCCAGCATTTT. Using reference TRBV29-1 and TRBJ1-5 for the parts outside the CDR3, the full variable domain is SAVISQKPSRDICQRGTSLTIQCQVDSQVTMMFWYRQQPGQSLTLIATANQGSEATYESGFVIDKFPISRPNLTFSTLTVSNMSPEDSSIYLCSVRLSNQPQHFGDGTRLSIL.

The chain has TRBV28 and TRBJ2-7, with D hard to call. Germline assignment: CDR1 MDHEN and CDR2 SYDVKM. V lost 7 bases, J lost 7 bases, and 14 bases lay in between. The CDR3 is 12 residues long. The CDR3 sequence: CASTSRPDEQYF. In nucleotides, the CDR3 is TGTGCCAGCACTAGTAGGCCCGATGAGCAGTACTTC.

The chain links TRBV5-1 to TRBJ2-1, with TRBD2 matching 8 bases. Germline-derived CDR1 and CDR2 are SGHRS and YFSETQ. This CDR3 is built from 13 residues. The ends lost 4 bases at V and 7 bases at J; junction bases unmatched: 4. Here the CDR3 reads CASSPAGGNEQFF. The CDR3 DNA sequence: TGCGCCAGCAGCCCGGCGGGGGGAAATGAGCAGTTCTTC.